The clone carrying this T cell receptor beta chain was detected ten times or more. The antigen remains undetermined. The sample belongs to a study of breast tumors, draining lymph nodes, adjacent tissues. Study observations and caveats: Tumor TCR diversity was below lymph nodes but above nontumor tissue. Tumor and nontumor repertoires were significantly more similar in luminal-like than in basal-like breast cancer.

TCRdb re-derived calls from the multiplex PCR reads in MiXCR, one entry per CDR3 protein. This sample yields about 53,000 distinct CDR3 sequences, of which under 45% are seen a single time; 8% to 11% belongs to the top ten. V lost 7 bases and J 2 bases, leaving 12 bases between the germline ends. The CDR3 runs to 15 residues. The chain has TRBV12-3 or TRBV12-4 and TRBJ2-6, with D possibly being TRBD2 (6 bases). Sequencing was done on a sample of breast tumor tissue. This clonotype was sampled from a female donor with breast cancer. Some clones in this sample may be carry-over from other donors' samples. In DNA form, the CDR3 reads TGTGCCAGCACCCATGGGGGGACTGGGGCCAACGTCCTGACTTTC. Translation: CASTHGGTGANVLTF.